These T cell receptor beta chains were read from a single sample in a study of a mutant IDH1 vaccine in newly diagnosed glioma. No antigens are known for them. TCRdb keeps only in-frame clones here, not all; method: immunoSEQ multiplex PCR. This table holds tens of thousands of clones, about 82% found once. Sequencing used PBMCs, obtained from a glioma patient whose treatment included an IDH1 peptide vaccine. All receptors derive from a middle-aged man with glioma. Some clones in this sample may be carry-over from other donors' samples. The CDR3 runs from the conserved cysteine through the conserved F or W. D genes are given only for firm matches. For some rows the clone size is stated as once, few or many, or as a class when expanded; others skip it.

d_call | j_call | v_call | clone_size | cdr3_nt | cdr3_aa
TRBD2 | TRBJ2-7 | TRBV5-4 | NA | TGTGCCAGCAGCTTGCTAGCGGGGGCGCGGGGTGAGCAGTACTTC | CASSLLAGARGEQYF
NA | TRBJ2-3 | TRBV30 | once | TGTGCCTGGACGAGAGGGGGCCGGGGGTCGACAGATACGCAGTATTTT | CAWTRGGRGSTDTQYF
NA | TRBJ1-5 | TRBV18 | NA | TGTGCCAGCTCGCCCGATAGCAATCAGCCCCAGCATTTT | CASSPDSNQPQHF
TRBD1 | TRBJ1-5 | TRBV7-8 | NA | TGTGCCAGCAGCCGGGGACAGACAGATCAGCCCCAGCATTTT | CASSRGQTDQPQHF
TRBD2 | TRBJ2-2 | TRBV27 | few | TGTGCCAGCAGTTTTTCAAGACTAGCGGGGGGCGGGGAGCTGTTTTTT | CASSFSRLAGGGELFF
TRBD2 | TRBJ2-1 | TRBV19 | NA | TGTGCCAGTAGTGCCCGGGGCGGGGGGATTTTAGGCGCCTACAATGAGCAGTTCTTC | CASSARGGGILGAYNEQFF
TRBD1 | TRBJ2-1 | TRBV11-2 | NA | TGTGCCAGCAGCCTCCGGGGGACAGGCAACAATGAGCAGTTCTTC | CASSLRGTGNNEQFF
NA | TRBJ2-3 | TRBV29-1 | NA | TGCAGCGTTGAGGGGGACACAGATACGCAGTATTTT | CSVEGDTDTQYF
TRBD2 | TRBJ2-7 | TRBV19 | once | TGTGCCAGTAGTACCAGGACTAGCCCCGAGCAGTACTTC | CASSTRTSPEQYF
NA | TRBJ1-2 | TRBV5-1 | NA | TGCGCCAGCAGCTTGGCCGGGCAGGGTCAGATCTATGGCTACACCTTC | CASSLAGQGQIYGYTF
TRBD2 | TRBJ2-1 | TRBV19 | NA | TGTGCCAGTAGTATCTTGGCGGGGAGGGATGAGCAGTTCTTC | CASSILAGRDEQFF
NA | TRBJ1-6 | TRBV30 | once | TGTGCCTGGAGTGTAGTGGGAGGATCACCCCTCCACTTT | CAWSVVGGSPLHF
NA | TRBJ1-5 | TRBV19 | NA | TGTGCCAGTAGTAGGGACGCAGGGGCGAGTCAGCCCCAGCATTTT | CASSRDAGASQPQHF
NA | TRBJ2-5 | TRBV7-7 | NA | TGTGCCAGCAGTTACTCCATGGGGACTGGGCTCGAGACCCAGTACTTC | CASSYSMGTGLETQYF
NA | TRBJ1-1 | TRBV5-5 | few | TGTGCCAGCAGCAGAGGGGCGAACACTGAAGCTTTCTTT | CASSRGANTEAFF
NA | TRBJ1-5 | TRBV10-2 | NA | TGCGCCAGCAGTGAATTTCGCAGACGGAGCAATCAGCCCCAGCATTTT | CASSEFRRRSNQPQHF
NA | TRBJ2-7 | TRBV5-1 | NA | TGCGCCAGCAGCTTCCAATACGAGCAGTACTTC | CASSFQYEQYF
TRBD1 | TRBJ1-5 | TRBV19 | NA | TGTGCCAGTAGTATTGAGTCGACAGGGGGCTATCAGCCCCAGCATTTT | CASSIESTGGYQPQHF
NA | TRBJ1-5 | TRBV19 | NA | TGTGCCAGTAGTATGGACACTGGATTTAGTCAGCCCCAGCATTTT | CASSMDTGFSQPQHF
TRBD1 | TRBJ1-2 | TRBV7-8 | NA | TGTGCCAGCAGCTTAGGTGCAGGGGGCGCGGATGGCTACACCTTC | CASSLGAGGADGYTF
TRBD2 | TRBJ2-3 | TRBV29-1 | few | TGCAGCTACTCCCGGGGAGGGGCGGGCGCGGATACGCAGTATTTT | CSYSRGGAGADTQYF
NA | TRBJ1-3 | TRBV10-3 | NA | TGTGCCATCAGTGACAGGGGTTCTGGAAACACCATATATTTT | CAISDRGSGNTIYF
NA | TRBJ1-4 | TRBV5-1 | NA | TGCGCCAGCAGCTTGGCAGGGAGTGAAAAACTGTTTTTT | CASSLAGSEKLFF
NA | TRBJ1-2 | TRBV7-9 | NA | TGTGCCAGCAGCTTAGAGGGTAGGAGCTACACCTTC | CASSLEGRSYTF
TRBD1 | TRBJ2-2 | TRBV18 | NA | TGTGCCAGCTCACCGCCAGGGGGCACGAACACCGGAGAGCTGTTTTTT | CASSPPGGTNTGELFF
NA | TRBJ1-4 | TRBV5-1 | NA | TGCGCCAGCAGCTTATGGGGGGCGGATGAAAAACTGTTTTTT | CASSLWGADEKLFF